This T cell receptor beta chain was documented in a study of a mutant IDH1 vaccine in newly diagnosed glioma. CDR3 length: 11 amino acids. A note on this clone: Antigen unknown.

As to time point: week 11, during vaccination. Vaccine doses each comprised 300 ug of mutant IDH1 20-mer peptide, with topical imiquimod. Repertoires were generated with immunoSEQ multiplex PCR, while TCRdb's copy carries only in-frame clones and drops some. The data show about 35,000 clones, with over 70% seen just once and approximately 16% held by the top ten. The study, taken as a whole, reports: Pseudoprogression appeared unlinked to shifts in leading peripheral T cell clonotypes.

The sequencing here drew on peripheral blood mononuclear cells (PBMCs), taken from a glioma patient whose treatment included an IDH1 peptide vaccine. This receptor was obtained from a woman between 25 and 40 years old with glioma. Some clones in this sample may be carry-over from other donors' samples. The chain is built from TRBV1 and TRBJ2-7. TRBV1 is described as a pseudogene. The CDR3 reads CTSSQGAGQYF. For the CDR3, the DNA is TGCACCAGCAGCCAAGGTGCTGGGCAGTACTTC.